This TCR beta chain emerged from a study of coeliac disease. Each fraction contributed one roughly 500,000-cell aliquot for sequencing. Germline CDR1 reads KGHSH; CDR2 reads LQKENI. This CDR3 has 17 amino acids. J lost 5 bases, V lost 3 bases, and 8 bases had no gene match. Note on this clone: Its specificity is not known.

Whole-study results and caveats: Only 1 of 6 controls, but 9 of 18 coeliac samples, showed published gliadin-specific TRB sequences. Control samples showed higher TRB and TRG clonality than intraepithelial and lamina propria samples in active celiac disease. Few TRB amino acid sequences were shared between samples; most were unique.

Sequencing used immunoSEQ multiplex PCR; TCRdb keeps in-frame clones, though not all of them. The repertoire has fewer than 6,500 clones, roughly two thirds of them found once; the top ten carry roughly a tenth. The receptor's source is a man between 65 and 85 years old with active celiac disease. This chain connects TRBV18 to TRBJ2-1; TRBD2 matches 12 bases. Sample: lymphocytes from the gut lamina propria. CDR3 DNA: TGTGCCAGCTCACCCCTTAGGACTAGCGGGGTTAACAATGAGCAGTTCTTC. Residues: CASSPLRTSGVNNEQFF.